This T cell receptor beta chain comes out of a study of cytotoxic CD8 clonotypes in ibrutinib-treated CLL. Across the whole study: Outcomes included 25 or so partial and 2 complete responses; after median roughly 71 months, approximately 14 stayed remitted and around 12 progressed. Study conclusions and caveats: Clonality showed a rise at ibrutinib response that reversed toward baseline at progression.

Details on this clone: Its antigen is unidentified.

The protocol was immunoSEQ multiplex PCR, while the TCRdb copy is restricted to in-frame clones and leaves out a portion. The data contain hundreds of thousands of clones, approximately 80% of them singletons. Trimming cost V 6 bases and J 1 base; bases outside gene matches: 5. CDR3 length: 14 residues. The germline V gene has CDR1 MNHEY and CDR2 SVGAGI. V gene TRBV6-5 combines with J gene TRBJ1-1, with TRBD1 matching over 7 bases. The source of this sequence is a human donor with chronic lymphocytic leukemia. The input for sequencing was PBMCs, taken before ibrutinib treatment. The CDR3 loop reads CASRPRDRNTEAFF. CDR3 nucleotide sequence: TGTGCCAGCAGACCCCGGGACAGGAACACTGAAGCTTTCTTT.